This T cell receptor (beta chain) was recovered during a study of blood T cell repertoires in COVID-19. About the research overall: T cells, B-cell-depleted T cells, or PBMCs supplied cDNA or gDNA.

The V end lost 3 bases, the J end lost 7 bases, and 7 bases lay between the germline ends. The CDR3 spans 11 residues. Germline CDR1 GTSNPN, CDR2 SVGIG (reference sequence). Profiled with immunoSEQ multiplex PCR; TCRdb holds only in-frame clones, not every one. The table includes around 130,000 clones, 65% to 90% detected once. V usage is TRBV30 and J usage is TRBJ2-1, with D unclear. The TCR originated in a man in his fifties with acute or convalescent COVID-19. Sequenced material: peripheral blood. The CDR3 sequence is CAWSYLNEQFF. CDR3 in DNA: TGTGCCTGGAGCTATTTGAATGAGCAGTTCTTC.